The 17 T cell receptor beta chains below come from one sample, sequenced in a study of T-cell memory formation after mild COVID-19 (dated by TCRdb to 2020 to 2022). The method behind the library was 5' RACE. Data came from an Illumina NovaSeq 6000. TCRdb handled the public reads itself, with Q25 trimming in fastp and clone calling in MiXCR, and kept productive beta chains. One record per CDR3 amino acid sequence lists the most common genes and DNA. Across this sample there are hundreds of thousands of distinct CDR3 sequences, with about 20% seen only once. The top ten hold 7.5% to 9.5% of the sample. Sequenced material: PBMCs or a T cell subset sorted from them (not recorded which). The receptors derive from an adult woman who had mild COVID-19 (a few samples of this study predate the infection). The sample titles of this study are shuffled in the database, so cell type and time point are left out; the donor was told from shared clones.

Only a few counts were recorded for this clonotype. This rearrangement joins TRBV3-1 to TRBJ1-6, with D perhaps TRBD1 (6 bases). The CDR3 is 14 residues long. Germline assignment: CDR1 LGHDT and CDR2 YNNKEL (reference sequence). V lost 5 bases to trimming and J lost 7 bases, with 12 bases between them. In nucleotides, the CDR3 is TGTGCCAGCAGCTACACAGGGTCCAATTCACCCCTCCACTTT. It specifies CASSYTGSNSPLHF.

This clonotype came up a few times. The chain combines TRBV5-1 with TRBJ2-5, with D maybe TRBD2 (6 bases). Germline V gives CDR1 SGHRS, CDR2 YFSETQ. The CDR3 extends over 14 amino acids. V dropped 1 base and J dropped 1 base, with 8 bases sitting between them. The CDR3 is CASSLMGGQETQYF. In DNA, the CDR3 is TGCGCCAGCAGCTTGATGGGGGGCCAAGAGACCCAGTACTTC.

This clonotype has just a few counts. The rearrangement links TRBV10-3 to TRBJ1-4; TRBD1 matches 9 bases. The CDR3 sequence is 12 residues long. The germline gives CDR1 ENHRY, CDR2 SYGVKD. Losses at the gene ends were 3 bases for V and 15 bases for J; bases not matched to a gene: 5. CDR3 bases: TGTGCCATCAGTGAACCGGACAGGGGATTGTTTTTT. This sequence encodes CAISEPDRGLFF.

This chain joins TRBV18 and TRBJ1-1, with D unresolved. Between the trimmed V and J ends, which lost 1 base and 5 bases, there was a span of 8 bases. CDR1 and CDR2 (germline): KGHSH, LQKENI. The CDR3 covers 13 residues. The CDR3, as DNA: TGTGCCAGCTCACCACAAGAGGGTACTGAAGCTTTCTTT. Translated: CASSPQEGTEAFF. Variable domain in full (rest from reference TRBV18 and TRBJ1-1): NAGVMQNPRHLVRRRGQEARLRCSPMKGHSHVYWYRQLPEEGLKFMVYLQKENIIDESGMPKERFSAEFPKEGPSILRIQQVVRGDSAAYFCASSPQEGTEAFFGQGTRLTVV.

This sequence joins TRBV11-3 and TRBJ2-1, with TRBD1 matching 7 bases. The CDR3 has 16 residues. The germline V gene encodes CDR1 SGHNT and CDR2 YENEEA. After removal of 1 base from V and 9 bases from J, the junction contained 12 bases not matched to a gene. In nucleotides, the CDR3 is TGTGCCAGCAGCTTAGGCCGGGACAGTTACGTTGGTGAGCAGTTCTTC. Its protein product is CASSLGRDSYVGEQFF.

The chain has TRBV7-3 and TRBJ2-1, with D possibly TRBD2 on 5 matching bases. The CDR3 loop spans 16 amino acids. Trimming took 5 bases from V and 2 from J, leaving 16 bases between them. In germline, CDR1 is SGHTA, CDR2 FQGTGA. DNA for the CDR3: TGTGCCAGCAGCCCACGGGCTAGCTTCGCCTACAATGAGCAGTTCTTC. Encoded protein: CASSPRASFAYNEQFF.

V gene TRBV7-9 combines with J gene TRBJ1-5; D unclear. From germline, CDR1 is SEHNR and CDR2 FQNEAQ (reference sequence). The CDR3 runs 14 residues. Trimming took off 5 bases at V and 3 bases at J, with 11 bases between the two ends. The CDR3 sequence: CASSLHADNQPQHF. DNA of the CDR3: TGTGCCAGCAGCCTACATGCGGACAATCAGCCCCAGCATTTT.

Concerning this clonotype itself: At one of its ends the junction is not consistent with the germline gene, which may arise from a read error. The V gene is TRBV3-1, the J gene TRBJ1-6; the D gene is possibly TRBD1 (5 bases). The CDR3 runs 16 residues. The germline V gene encodes CDR1 LGHDT and CDR2 YNNKEL (reference sequence). The CDR3 loop is CASSQGGAGYNSPIHF. The CDR3 nucleotides are TGTGCCAGCAGCCAAGGAGGGGCCGGGTATAATTCACCCATCCACTTT.

This clonotype was found a few times. This CDR3 reads CASSLRASGTLRSGTYEQYF. In nucleotides, the CDR3 is TGTGCCAGCAGTCTTCGGGCTAGCGGGACCTTGAGAAGCGGGACCTACGAGCAGTACTTC. The chain joins TRBV6-6 to TRBJ2-7; TRBD2 agrees at 9 bases. Germline V gene lookup returns CDR1 MNHNY and CDR2 SVGAGI (reference sequence). J gave up 2 bases and V 5 bases, and 22 bases lay outside the gene matches. The CDR3 contains 20 residues.

The chain combines TRBV12-3 or TRBV12-4 with TRBJ2-7, with D hard to call. The CDR3 runs 14 residues. The V end was cut by 4 bases, the J end by 3 bases, with 13 bases between. CDR3 protein: CASSSITSFYEQYF. The CDR3 coding sequence is TGTGCCAGCAGTTCAATAACAAGTTTCTACGAGCAGTACTTC.

The rearrangement links TRBV7-3 to TRBJ2-7; D may be TRBD2 (5 bases). V was trimmed by 1 base and J by 2 bases, leaving 12 bases between them. The CDR3 extends over 15 amino acids. Germline CDR1 SGHTA, CDR2 FQGTGA. DNA for the CDR3: TGTGCCAGCAGCTTAAGCGGAGGTACCACCTACGAGCAGTACTTC. This codes for CASSLSGGTTYEQYF.

The chain carries TRBV6-5 and TRBJ1-2; TRBD1 matches 7 bases. Unmatched junction bases numbered 7, after V lost 5 bases and J lost 4 bases. This CDR3 region has 14 residues. The germline V gene encodes CDR1 MNHEY and CDR2 SVGAGI. CDR3: CASSPGQAPYGYTF. In DNA, the CDR3 is TGTGCCAGCAGTCCCGGACAGGCTCCCTATGGCTACACCTTC.

In its sample, this clonotype was seen a few times. V usage is TRBV7-9 and J usage is TRBJ2-1; D is ambiguous. Between the trimmed V and J ends, which lost 5 bases and 7 bases, there was a span of 18 bases. CDR1 is SEHNR, CDR2 FQNEAQ, per germline (reference sequence). CDR3 size: 15 residues. This CDR3 is CASSPPLSQENEQFF. The CDR3 bases are TGTGCCAGCAGCCCGCCGTTATCTCAAGAGAATGAGCAGTTCTTC.

This clonotype has just a few counts. The genes are TRBV28 and TRBJ1-1; possibly TRBD1 for D (5 bases). Per the germline V gene, CDR1 is MDHEN and CDR2 is SYDVKM. Trimming removed 3 bases from V and 8 bases from J, with 10 bases in between. The CDR3 has 12 residues. The CDR3 nucleotides are TGTGCCAGCAGTTTTGGGGGGGTCGAAGCTTTCTTT. This sequence encodes CASSFGGVEAFF.

This chain uses TRBV6-5 with TRBJ1-2; no clear D gene. V lost 3 bases and J lost 7, with 9 bases in between. Germline loops: CDR1 MNHEY, CDR2 SVGAGI. This CDR3 region has 12 residues. The DNA for the CDR3 is TGTGCCAGCAGTTATTGGGGTGCTGGCTACACCTTC. It yields the protein CASSYWGAGYTF.

The J gene is TRBJ2-7, the V gene TRBV2, with D possibly TRBD1 on 6 matching bases. V shed 6 bases and J shed 2 bases, with 11 bases lying between them. Germline-derived CDR1 and CDR2 are SNHLY and FYNNEI. The CDR3 loop spans 13 amino acids. The CDR3 region is CASRAGTPYEQYF. Written as DNA, the CDR3 is TGTGCCAGCAGGGCCGGGACACCCTACGAGCAGTACTTC.

The CDR3 loop is CAISLRSTSGGTKTQYF. As DNA, the CDR3 is TGTGCCATCAGCCTAAGGAGTACTAGCGGGGGCACGAAGACCCAGTACTTC. The J gene is TRBJ2-5, the V gene TRBV10-3; 11 bases map to TRBD2. This CDR3 comprises 17 residues. V dropped 6 bases and J dropped 6; count of bases not matched to a gene: 15. From germline, CDR1 is ENHRY and CDR2 SYGVKD.